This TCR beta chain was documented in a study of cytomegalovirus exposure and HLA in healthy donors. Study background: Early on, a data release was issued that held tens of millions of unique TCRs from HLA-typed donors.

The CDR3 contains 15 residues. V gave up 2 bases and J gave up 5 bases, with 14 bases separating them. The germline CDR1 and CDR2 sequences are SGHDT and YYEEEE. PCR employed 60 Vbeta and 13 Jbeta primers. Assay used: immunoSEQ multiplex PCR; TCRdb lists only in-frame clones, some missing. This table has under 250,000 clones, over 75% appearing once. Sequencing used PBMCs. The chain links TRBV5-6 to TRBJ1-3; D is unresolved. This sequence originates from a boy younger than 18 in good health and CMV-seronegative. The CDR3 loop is CASSFIPGSRNTIYF. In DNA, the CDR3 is TGTGCCAGCAGCTTCATCCCGGGATCGAGAAACACCATATATTTT. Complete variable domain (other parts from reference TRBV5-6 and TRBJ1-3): DAGVTQSPTHLIKTRGQQVTLRCSPKSGHDTVSWYQQALGQGPQFIFQYYEEEERQRGNFPDRFSGHQFPNYSSELNVNALLLGDSALYLCASSFIPGSRNTIYFGEGSWLTVV.